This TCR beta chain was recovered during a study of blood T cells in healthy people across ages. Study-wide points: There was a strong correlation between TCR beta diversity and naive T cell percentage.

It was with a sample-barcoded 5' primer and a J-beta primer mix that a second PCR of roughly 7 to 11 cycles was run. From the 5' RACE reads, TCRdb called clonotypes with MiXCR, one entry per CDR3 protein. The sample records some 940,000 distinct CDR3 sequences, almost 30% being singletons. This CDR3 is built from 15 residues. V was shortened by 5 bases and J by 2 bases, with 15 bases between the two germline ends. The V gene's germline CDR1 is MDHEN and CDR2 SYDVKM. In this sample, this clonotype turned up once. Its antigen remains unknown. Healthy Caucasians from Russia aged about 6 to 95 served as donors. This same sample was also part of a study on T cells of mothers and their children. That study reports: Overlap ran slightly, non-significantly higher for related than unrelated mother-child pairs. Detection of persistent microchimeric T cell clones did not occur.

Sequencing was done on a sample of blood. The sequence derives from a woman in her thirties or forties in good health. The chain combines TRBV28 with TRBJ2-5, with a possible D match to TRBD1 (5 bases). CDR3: CASSTLWGRQETQYF. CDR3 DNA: TGTGCCAGCAGTACCCTATGGGGCAGGCAAGAGACCCAGTACTTC.